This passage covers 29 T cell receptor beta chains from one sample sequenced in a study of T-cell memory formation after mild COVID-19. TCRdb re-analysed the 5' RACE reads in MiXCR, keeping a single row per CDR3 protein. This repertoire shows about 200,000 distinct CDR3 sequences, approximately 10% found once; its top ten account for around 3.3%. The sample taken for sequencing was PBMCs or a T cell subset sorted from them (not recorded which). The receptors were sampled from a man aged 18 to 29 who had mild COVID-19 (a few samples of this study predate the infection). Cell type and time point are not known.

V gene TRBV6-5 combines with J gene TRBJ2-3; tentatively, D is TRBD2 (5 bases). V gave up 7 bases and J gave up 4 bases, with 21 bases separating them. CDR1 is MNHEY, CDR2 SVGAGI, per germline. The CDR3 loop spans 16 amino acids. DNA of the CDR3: TGTGCCAGCACCAAAGAACGGGGTCCGTACGCAGATACGCAGTATTTT. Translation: CASTKERGPYADTQYF.

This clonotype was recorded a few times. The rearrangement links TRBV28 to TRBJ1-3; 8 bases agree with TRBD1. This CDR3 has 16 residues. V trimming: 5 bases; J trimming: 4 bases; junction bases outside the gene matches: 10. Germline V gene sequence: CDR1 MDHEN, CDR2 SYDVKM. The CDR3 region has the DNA TGTGCCAGCAGTCTTTCCTCAGGGGGCTGGGGAAACACCATATATTTT. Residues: CASSLSSGGWGNTIYF.

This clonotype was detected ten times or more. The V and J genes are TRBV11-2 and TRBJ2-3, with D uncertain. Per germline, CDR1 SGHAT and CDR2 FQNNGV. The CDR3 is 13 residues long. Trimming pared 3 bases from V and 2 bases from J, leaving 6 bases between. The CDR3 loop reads CASSFLDTDTQYF. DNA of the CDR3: TGTGCCAGCAGCTTCCTAGACACAGATACGCAGTATTTT.

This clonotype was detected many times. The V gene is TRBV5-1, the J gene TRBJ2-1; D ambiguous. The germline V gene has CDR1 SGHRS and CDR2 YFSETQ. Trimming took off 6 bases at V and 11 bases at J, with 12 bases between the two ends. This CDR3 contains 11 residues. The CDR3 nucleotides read TGCGCCAGCAATGAAGGCGGAAAGCAGTTCTTC. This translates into CASNEGGKQFF.

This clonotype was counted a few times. CDR3 residues: CSAPFADTQYF. In DNA, the CDR3 is TGCAGTGCCCCTTTCGCAGATACGCAGTATTTT. The chain carries TRBV20-1 and TRBJ2-3; D is ambiguous. CDR3 length: 11 residues. Germline CDR1 is DFQATT and CDR2 is SNEGSKA (reference sequence). V was cut by 6 bases and J by 4 bases, with 8 bases left in between.

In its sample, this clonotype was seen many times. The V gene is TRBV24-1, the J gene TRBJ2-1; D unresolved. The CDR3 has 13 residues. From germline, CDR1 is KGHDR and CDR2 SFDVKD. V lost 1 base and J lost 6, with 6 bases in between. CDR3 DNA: TGTGCCACCAGTGATTTCTTCCTCAATGAGCAGTTCTTC. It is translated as CATSDFFLNEQFF.

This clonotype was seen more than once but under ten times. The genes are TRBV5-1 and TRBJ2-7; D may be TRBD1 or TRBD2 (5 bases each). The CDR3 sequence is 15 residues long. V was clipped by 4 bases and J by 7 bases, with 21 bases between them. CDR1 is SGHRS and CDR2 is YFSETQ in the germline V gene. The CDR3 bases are TGCGCCAGCAGCGCTACCGGGACCAGCTACGGGGAGCAGTACTTC. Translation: CASSATGTSYGEQYF. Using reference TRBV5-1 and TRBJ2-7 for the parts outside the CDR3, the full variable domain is KAGVTQTPRYLIKTRGQQVTLSCSPISGHRSVSWYQQTPGQGLQFLFEYFSETQRNKGNFPGRFSGRQFSNSRSEMNVSTLELGDSALYLCASSATGTSYGEQYFGPGTRLTVT.

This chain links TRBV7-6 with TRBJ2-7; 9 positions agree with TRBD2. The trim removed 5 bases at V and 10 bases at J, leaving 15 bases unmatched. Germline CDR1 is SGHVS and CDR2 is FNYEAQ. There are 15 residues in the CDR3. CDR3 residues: CASSATAGGTERQYV. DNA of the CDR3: TGTGCCAGCAGCGCGACAGCGGGGGGAACCGAGCGACAGTACGTC.

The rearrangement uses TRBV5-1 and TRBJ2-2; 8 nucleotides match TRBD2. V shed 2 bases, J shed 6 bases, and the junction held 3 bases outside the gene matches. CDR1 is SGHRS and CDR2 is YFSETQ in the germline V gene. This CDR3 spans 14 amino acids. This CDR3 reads CASSFPGGAGELFF. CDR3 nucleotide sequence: TGCGCCAGCAGCTTCCCCGGGGGGGCCGGGGAGCTGTTTTTT. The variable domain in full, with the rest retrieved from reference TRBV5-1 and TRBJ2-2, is KAGVTQTPRYLIKTRGQQVTLSCSPISGHRSVSWYQQTPGQGLQFLFEYFSETQRNKGNFPGRFSGRQFSNSRSEMNVSTLELGDSALYLCASSFPGGAGELFFGEGSRLTVL.

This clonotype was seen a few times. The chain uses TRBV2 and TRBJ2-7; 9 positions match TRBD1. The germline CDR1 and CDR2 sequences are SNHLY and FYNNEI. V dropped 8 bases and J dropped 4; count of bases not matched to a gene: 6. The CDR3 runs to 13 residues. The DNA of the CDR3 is TGTGCCAGCGGGGACAGGGAAAGATACGAGCAGTACGTC. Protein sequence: CASGDRERYEQYV.

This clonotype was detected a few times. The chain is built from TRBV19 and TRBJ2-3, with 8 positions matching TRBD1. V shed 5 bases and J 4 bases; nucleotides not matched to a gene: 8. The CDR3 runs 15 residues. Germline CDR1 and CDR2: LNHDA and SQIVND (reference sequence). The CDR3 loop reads CASSYGQGAPDTQYF. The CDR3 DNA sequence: TGTGCCAGTAGTTATGGACAGGGTGCCCCAGATACGCAGTATTTT.

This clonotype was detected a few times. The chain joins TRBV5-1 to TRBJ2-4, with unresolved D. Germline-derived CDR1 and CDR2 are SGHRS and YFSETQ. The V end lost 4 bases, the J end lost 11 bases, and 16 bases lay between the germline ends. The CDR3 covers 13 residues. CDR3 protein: CASSLPGVEVQYF. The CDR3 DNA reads TGCGCCAGCAGCCTCCCAGGCGTCGAGGTTCAGTACTTC.

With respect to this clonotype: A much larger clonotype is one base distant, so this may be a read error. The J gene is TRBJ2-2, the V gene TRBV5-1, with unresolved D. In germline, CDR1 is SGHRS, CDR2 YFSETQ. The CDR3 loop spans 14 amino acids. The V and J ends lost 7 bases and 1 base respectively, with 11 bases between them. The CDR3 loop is CASQGGLNTGELFF. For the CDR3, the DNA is TGCGCCAGCCAAGGTGGTTTGAACACCGGGGAGCTGTTTTTT.

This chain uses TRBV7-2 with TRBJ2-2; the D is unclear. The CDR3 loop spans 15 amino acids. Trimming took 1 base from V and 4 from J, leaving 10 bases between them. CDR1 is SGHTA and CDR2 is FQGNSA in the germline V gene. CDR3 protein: CASSLDSSVTGELFF. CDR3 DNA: TGTGCCAGCAGCTTAGATAGCTCGGTCACCGGGGAGCTGTTTTTT.

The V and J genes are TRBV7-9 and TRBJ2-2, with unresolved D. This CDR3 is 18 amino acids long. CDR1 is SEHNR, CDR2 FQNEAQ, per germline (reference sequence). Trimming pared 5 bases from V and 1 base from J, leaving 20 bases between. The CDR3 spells CASSLSYGPRLNTGELFF. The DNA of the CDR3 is TGTGCCAGCAGCCTAAGTTACGGACCCCGATTGAACACCGGGGAGCTGTTTTTT.

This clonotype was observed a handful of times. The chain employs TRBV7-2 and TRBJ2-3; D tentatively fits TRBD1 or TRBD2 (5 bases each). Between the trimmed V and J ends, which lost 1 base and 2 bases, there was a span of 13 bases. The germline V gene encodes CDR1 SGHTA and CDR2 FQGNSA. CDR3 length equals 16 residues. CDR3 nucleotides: TGTGCCAGCAGCTTAGTCCCCGGGGCCCTCACAGATACGCAGTATTTT. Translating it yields CASSLVPGALTDTQYF.

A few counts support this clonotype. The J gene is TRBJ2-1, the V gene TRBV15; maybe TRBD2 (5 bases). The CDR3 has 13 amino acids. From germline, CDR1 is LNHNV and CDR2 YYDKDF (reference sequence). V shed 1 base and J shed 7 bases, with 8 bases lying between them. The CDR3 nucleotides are TGTGCCACCAGCAGAGCTAGGAGGAATGAGCAGTTCTTC. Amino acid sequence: CATSRARRNEQFF.

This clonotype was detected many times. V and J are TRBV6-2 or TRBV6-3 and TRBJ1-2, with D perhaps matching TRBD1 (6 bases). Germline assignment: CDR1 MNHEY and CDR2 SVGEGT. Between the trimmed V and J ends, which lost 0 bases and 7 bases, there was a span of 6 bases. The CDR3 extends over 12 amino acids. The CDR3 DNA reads TGTGCCAGCAGTTACTCGGACAGTGGCTACACCTTC. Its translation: CASSYSDSGYTF.

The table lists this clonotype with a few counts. CDR3 residues: CASSAARGIYEQYV. CDR3 sequence (DNA): TGTGCCAGCAGTGCGGCGCGGGGGATCTACGAGCAGTACGTC. The chain employs TRBV6-5 and TRBJ2-7; 7 bases are shared with TRBD2. The CDR3 is 14 amino acids. Germline V gene sequence: CDR1 MNHEY, CDR2 SVGAGI. V trimming: 5 bases; J trimming: 3 bases; junction bases outside the gene matches: 7.

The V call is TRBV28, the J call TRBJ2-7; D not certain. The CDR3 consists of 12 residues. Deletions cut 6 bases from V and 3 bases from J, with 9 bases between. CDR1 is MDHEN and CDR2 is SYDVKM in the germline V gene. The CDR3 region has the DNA TGTGCCAGCAGCTCCATTCTCTACGAGCAGTACTTC. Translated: CASSSILYEQYF.

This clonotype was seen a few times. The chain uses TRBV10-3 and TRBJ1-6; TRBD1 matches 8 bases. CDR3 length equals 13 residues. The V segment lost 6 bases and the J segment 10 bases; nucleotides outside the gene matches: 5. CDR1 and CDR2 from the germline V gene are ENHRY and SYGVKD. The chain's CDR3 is CAIRTGERSPLHF. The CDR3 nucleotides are TGTGCCATCAGGACAGGGGAGCGATCACCCCTCCACTTT.

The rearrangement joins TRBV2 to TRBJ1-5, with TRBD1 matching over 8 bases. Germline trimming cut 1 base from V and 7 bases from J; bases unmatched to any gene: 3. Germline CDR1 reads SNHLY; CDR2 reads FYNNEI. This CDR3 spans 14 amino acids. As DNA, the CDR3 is TGTGCCAGCAGTGAAGGACAGGGGAGGCAGCCCCAGCATTTT. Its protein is CASSEGQGRQPQHF.

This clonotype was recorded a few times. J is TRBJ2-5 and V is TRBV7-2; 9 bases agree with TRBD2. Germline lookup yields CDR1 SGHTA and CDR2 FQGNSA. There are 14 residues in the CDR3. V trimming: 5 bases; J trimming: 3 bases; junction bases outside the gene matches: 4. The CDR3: CASSLQRGEETQYF. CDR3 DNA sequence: TGTGCCAGCAGCCTCCAGCGGGGGGAAGAGACCCAGTACTTC. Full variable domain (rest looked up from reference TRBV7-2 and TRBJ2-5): GAGVSQSPSNKVTEKGKDVELRCDPISGHTALYWYRQSLGQGLEFLIYFQGNSAPDKSGLPSDRFSAERTGGSVSTLTIQRTQQEDSAVYLCASSLQRGEETQYFGPGTRLLVL.

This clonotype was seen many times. The CDR3 DNA follows: TGTGCCAGCAGCCGCGGACAGATCTACGAGCAGTACTTC. Translating gives CASSRGQIYEQYF. The rearrangement uses TRBV12-3 or TRBV12-4 and TRBJ2-7; the D gene is possibly TRBD1 (6 bases). CDR3 length: 13 residues. V was shortened by 6 bases and J by 3 bases, with 12 bases between the two germline ends.

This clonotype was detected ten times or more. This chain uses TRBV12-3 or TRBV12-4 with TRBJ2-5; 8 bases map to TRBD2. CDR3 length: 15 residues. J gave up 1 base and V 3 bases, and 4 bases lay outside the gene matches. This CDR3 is CASSLMSGGQETQYF. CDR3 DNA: TGTGCCAGCAGTTTGATGAGCGGGGGCCAAGAGACCCAGTACTTC.

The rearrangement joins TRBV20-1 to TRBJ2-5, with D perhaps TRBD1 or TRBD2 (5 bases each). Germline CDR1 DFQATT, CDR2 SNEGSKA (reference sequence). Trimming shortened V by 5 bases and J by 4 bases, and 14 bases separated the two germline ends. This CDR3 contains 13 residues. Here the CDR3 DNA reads TGCAGTGCTGCCTTACTAGGGGCAGAGACCCAGTACTTC. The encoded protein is CSAALLGAETQYF.

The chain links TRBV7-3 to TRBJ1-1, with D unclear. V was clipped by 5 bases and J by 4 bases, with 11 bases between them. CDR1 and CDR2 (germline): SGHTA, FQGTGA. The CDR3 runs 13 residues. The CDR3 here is CASSETPSTEAFF. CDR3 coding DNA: TGTGCCAGCAGCGAGACACCGAGCACTGAAGCTTTCTTT.

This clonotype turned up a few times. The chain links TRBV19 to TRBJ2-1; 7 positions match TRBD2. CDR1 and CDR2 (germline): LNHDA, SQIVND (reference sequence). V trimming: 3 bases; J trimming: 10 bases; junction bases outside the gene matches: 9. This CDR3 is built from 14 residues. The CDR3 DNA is TGTGCCAGTAGTATTGAGCGGGGACCTCACGAGCAGTTCTTC. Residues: CASSIERGPHEQFF. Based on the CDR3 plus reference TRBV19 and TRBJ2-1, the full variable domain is DGGITQSPKYLFRKEGQNVTLSCEQNLNHDAMYWYRQDPGQGLRLIYYSQIVNDFQKGDIAEGYSVSREKKESFPLTVTSAQKNPTAFYLCASSIERGPHEQFFGPGTRLTVL.

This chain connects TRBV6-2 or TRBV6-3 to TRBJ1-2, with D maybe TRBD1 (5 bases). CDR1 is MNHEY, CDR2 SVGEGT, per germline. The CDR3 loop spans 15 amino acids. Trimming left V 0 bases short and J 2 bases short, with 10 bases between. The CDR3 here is CASSYSAGRNYGYTF. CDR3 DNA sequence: TGTGCCAGCAGTTACTCGGCGGGGCGCAACTATGGCTACACCTTC.